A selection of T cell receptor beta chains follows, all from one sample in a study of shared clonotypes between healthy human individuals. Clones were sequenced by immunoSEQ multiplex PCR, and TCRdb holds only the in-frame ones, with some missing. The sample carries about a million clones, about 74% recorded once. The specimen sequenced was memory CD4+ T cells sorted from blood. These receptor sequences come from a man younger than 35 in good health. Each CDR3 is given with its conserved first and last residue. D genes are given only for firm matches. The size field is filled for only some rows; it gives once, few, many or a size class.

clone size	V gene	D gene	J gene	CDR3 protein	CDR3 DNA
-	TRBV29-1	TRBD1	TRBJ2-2	CSVEDPPDRGLGTGELFF	TGCAGCGTTGAAGATCCCCCGGACAGGGGGCTTGGCACCGGGGAGCTGTTTTTT
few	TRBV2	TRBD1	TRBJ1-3	CASSPGQLSSGNTIYF	TGTGCCAGCAGTCCGGGACAGCTGAGCTCTGGAAACACCATATATTTT
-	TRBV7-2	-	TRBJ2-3	CASSPTYVSTDTQYF	TGTGCCAGCAGCCCTACATACGTAAGCACAGATACGCAGTATTTT
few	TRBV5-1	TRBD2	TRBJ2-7	CASSLEAGGRYEQYF	TGCGCCAGCAGCTTGGAAGCGGGGGGCAGGTACGAGCAGTACTTC
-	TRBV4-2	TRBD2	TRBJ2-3	CASSQVVLAGADTQYF	TGTGCCAGCAGCCAAGTCGTACTAGCGGGGGCAGATACGCAGTATTTT
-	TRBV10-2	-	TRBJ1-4	CASSESQTASPEKLFF	TGCGCCAGCAGTGAGTCCCAGACAGCCTCCCCTGAAAAACTGTTTTTT
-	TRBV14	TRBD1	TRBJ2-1	CASSQRQGRREGQFF	TGTGCCAGCAGCCAGAGACAGGGGAGACGTGAAGGGCAGTTCTTC
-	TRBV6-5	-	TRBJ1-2	CASRRRQAENYGYTF	TGTGCCAGCAGAAGGCGACAGGCCGAAAACTATGGCTACACCTTC
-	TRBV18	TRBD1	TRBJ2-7	CASSPPLGTGGPTYEQYF	TGTGCCAGCTCACCACCGCTCGGGACAGGGGGCCCGACCTACGAGCAGTACTTC
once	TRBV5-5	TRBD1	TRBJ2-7	CASSLGRGRTEQYF	TGTGCCAGCAGCTTGGGAAGGGGGCGAACCGAGCAGTACTTC
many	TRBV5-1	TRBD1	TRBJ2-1	CASSKTGGNEQFF	TGCGCCAGCAGCAAAACAGGGGGCAATGAGCAGTTCTTC
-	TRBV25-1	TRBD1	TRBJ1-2	CASNPGQGSYYGYTF	TGTGCCAGCAACCCGGGACAGGGATCTTACTATGGCTACACCTTC
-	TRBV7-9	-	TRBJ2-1	CASSLLDGLEQFF	TGTGCCAGCAGCTTACTTGATGGACTTGAGCAGTTCTTC
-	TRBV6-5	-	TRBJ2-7	CASSSIGVNEQYF	TGTGCCAGCAGTTCCATAGGGGTAAACGAGCAGTACTTC
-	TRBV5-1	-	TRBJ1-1	CASTPNRADTEAFF	TGCGCCAGCACTCCCAACAGGGCGGACACTGAAGCTTTCTTT
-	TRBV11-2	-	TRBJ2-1	CASSLIARPNEQFF	TGTGCCAGCAGCTTAATAGCCCGGCCCAATGAGCAGTTCTTC
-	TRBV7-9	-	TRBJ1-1	CASSSSGMNTEAFF	TGTGCCAGCAGCTCGTCGGGAATGAACACTGAAGCTTTCTTT
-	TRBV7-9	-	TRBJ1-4	CASSPRDVNEKLFF	TGTGCCAGCAGCCCTCGGGACGTGAATGAAAAACTGTTTTTT
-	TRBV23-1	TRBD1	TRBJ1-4	CASSQPTGGDNEKLFF	TGCGCCAGCAGTCAACCGACAGGGGGCGATAATGAAAAACTGTTTTTT
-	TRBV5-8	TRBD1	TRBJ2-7	CASSLAGQGRNEQYF	TGTGCCAGCAGCTTGGCCGGACAGGGGAGGAACGAGCAGTACTTC
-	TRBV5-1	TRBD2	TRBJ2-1	CASSRGEREGPPLF	TGCGCCAGCAGCCGGGGTGAGCGGGAGGGCCCCCCTCTCTTC
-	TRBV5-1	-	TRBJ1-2	CASSYTPGGYGYGYTF	TGCGCCAGCAGCTACACCCCCGGGGGCTACGGCTATGGCTACACCTTC
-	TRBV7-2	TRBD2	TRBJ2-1	CASSLRGGRPQFF	TGTGCCAGCAGCTTAAGGGGCGGGAGGCCCCAGTTCTTC
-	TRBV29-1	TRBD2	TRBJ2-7	CSAASGGTYEQYF	TGCAGCGCCGCTAGCGGGGGGACTTACGAGCAGTACTTC
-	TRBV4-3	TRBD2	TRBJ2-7	CASSQDWRGTSGTREQYF	TGCGCCAGCAGCCAAGATTGGCGAGGGACTAGCGGGACTAGAGAGCAGTACTTC
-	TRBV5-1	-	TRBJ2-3	CASRDSGYTDTQYF	TGCGCCAGCAGAGACAGCGGGTACACAGATACGCAGTATTTT
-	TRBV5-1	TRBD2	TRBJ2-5	CASSLGGLAGVRETQYF	TGCGCCAGCAGCTTGGGGGGACTAGCGGGAGTTCGGGAGACCCAGTACTTC
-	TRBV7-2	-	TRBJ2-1	CASSPASGSYNEQFF	TGTGCCAGCAGCCCCGCGAGCGGCTCCTACAATGAGCAGTTCTTC
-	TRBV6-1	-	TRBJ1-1	CASSVLTGNTEAFF	TGTGCCAGCAGTGTTCTGACAGGGAACACTGAAGCTTTCTTT
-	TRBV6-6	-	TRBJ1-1	CASSYSTTGTEAFF	TGTGCCAGCAGTTACTCGACGACGGGCACTGAAGCTTTCTTT
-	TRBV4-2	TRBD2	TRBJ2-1	CASSQAHAGGYNEQFF	TGTGCCAGCAGCCAAGCCCACGCGGGGGGCTACAATGAGCAGTTCTTC
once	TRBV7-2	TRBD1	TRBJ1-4	CASSSQGGVNEKLFF	TGTGCCAGCAGCTCCCAGGGGGGTGTTAATGAAAAACTGTTTTTT
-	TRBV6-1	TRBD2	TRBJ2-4	CATSYREGAKNIQYF	TGTGCCACCTCATATCGGGAGGGAGCCAAAAACATTCAGTACTTC
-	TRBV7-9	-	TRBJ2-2	CASSFPGSNTGELFF	TGTGCCAGCAGCTTTCCGGGCTCGAACACCGGGGAGCTGTTTTTT
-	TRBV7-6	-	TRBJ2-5	CASSFINQETQYF	TGTGCCAGCAGCTTCATTAACCAAGAGACCCAGTACTTC
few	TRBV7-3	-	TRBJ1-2	CASSPNSLGGGGYTF	TGTGCCAGCAGCCCGAACAGCCTGGGGGGAGGCGGCTACACCTTC
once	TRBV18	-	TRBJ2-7	CASSPMPRSYEQYF	TGTGCCAGCTCACCAATGCCCCGCTCCTACGAGCAGTACTTC
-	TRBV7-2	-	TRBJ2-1	CASSLSGGNSYNEQFF	TGTGCCAGCAGCTTATCAGGAGGTAACTCCTACAATGAGCAGTTCTTC
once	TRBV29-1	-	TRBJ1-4	CSVRSGGEKLFF	TGCAGCGTAAGATCTGGGGGGGAAAAACTGTTTTTT
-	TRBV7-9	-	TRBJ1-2	CASSPDAVGDYGYTF	TGTGCCAGCAGCCCGGACGCAGTTGGGGACTATGGCTACACCTTC
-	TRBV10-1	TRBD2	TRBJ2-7	CASSLGVAGASYEQYF	TGCGCCAGCTCTTTGGGGGTAGCGGGAGCGTCCTACGAGCAGTACTTC
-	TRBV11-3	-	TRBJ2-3	CVSSSGRGAADTQCF	TGTGTCAGCAGTTCCGGACGGGGAGCAGCAGATACGCAGTGTTTT
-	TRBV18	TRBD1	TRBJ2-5	CASSPDRSGETQYF	TGTGCCAGCTCCCCGGACAGGTCGGGGGAGACCCAGTACTTC
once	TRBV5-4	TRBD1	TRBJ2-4	CASSPGQGLAKNIQYF	TGTGCCAGCAGCCCCGGACAGGGACTAGCCAAAAACATTCAGTACTTC
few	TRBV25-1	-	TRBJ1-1	CASRRGAEAFF	TGTGCCAGCCGGCGAGGCGCTGAAGCTTTCTTT
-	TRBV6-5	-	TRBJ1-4	CASSGRYGEKLFF	TGTGCCAGCAGTGGCAGATACGGTGAAAAACTGTTTTTT
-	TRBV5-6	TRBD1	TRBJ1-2	CASSPGQGVFYGYTF	TGTGCCAGCAGCCCGGGACAGGGGGTTTTTTATGGCTACACCTTC
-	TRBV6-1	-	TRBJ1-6	CASKSGSNSPLHF	TGTGCCAGTAAATCAGGTAGCAATTCACCCCTCCACTTT
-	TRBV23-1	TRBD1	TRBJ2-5	CASSRRGLQTQYF	TGCGCCAGCAGTCGCAGGGGGTTACAGACCCAGTACTTC
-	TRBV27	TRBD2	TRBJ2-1	CASSSKPGLSYNEQFF	TGTGCCAGCAGTTCAAAACCGGGACTATCCTACAATGAGCAGTTCTTC
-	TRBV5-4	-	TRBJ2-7	CASSVRDGSYEQYF	TGTGCCAGCAGCGTCCGGGACGGTTCCTACGAGCAGTACTTC
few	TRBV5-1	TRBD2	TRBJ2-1	CASSVRTSGRLGEQFF	TGCGCCAGCAGCGTCCGGACTAGCGGGAGGCTCGGTGAGCAGTTCTTC
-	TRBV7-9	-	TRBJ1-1	CASSFQGLNTEAFF	TGTGCCAGCAGCTTCCAGGGCTTGAACACTGAAGCTTTCTTT
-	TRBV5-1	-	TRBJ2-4	CASSLMEAKNIQYF	TGCGCCAGCAGCTTGATGGAGGCCAAAAACATTCAGTACTTC
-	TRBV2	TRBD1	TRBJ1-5	CASSLTGSNQPRHF	TGTGCCAGCAGCCTGACAGGGAGCAATCAGCCCCGGCATTTT